This T cell receptor (beta chain) derives from a study of cytomegalovirus exposure and HLA in healthy donors. As for this clone: Its specificity is not known.

Study-wide points: A cluster of highly shared sequence variants was likely a sequencing artifact. The sole available immune exposure information was CMV serostatus.

CDR1 and CDR2 (germline): ENHRY, SYGVKD. The ends were cut back, 6 bases at V and 9 bases at J, with 12 bases in the middle. This CDR3 has 12 residues. The PCR employed 60 Vbeta primers together with 13 Jbeta primers. Sequencing was performed with immunoSEQ multiplex PCR; in TCRdb, only in-frame clones are kept and a portion is missing. The table shows 140,000 to 150,000 clones, with 82% occurring only once. The rearrangement links TRBV10-3 to TRBJ2-1, with D perhaps matching TRBD2 (6 bases). This sequence was found in a woman aged 55 to 70 in good health and CMV-seropositive. Input material: PBMCs. Here the CDR3 DNA reads TGTGCCATCAGCCCTCCGGAGGGTGAGCAGTTCTTC. Protein product: CAISPPEGEQFF.